This is a list of T cell receptor beta chains from one sample in a study of beta chain features in type 1 diabetes. Produced via immunoSEQ multiplex PCR; TCRdb's table is partial and in-frame only. The sample carries roughly 400,000 clones, roughly 14% recorded once. The sample consisted of naive CD4+ T cells from blood. Receptor source: a man aged 30 to 45 in good health. CDR3s include the opening cysteine and the closing phenylalanine or tryptophan. The D gene is left open where the match is weak. Not every row has a clone size; where given, it reads once, few, many or a size class.

CDR3 protein	CDR3 DNA	D gene	clone size	J gene	V gene
CASSQDGSGGRTNEQFF	TGCGCCAGCAGCCAAGATGGTTCTGGCGGGAGGACCAATGAGCAGTTCTTC	TRBD2	-	TRBJ2-1	TRBV4-3
CASNTGGPNQPQHF	TGTGCCAGCAATACAGGGGGCCCTAATCAGCCCCAGCATTTT	TRBD1	few	TRBJ1-5	TRBV2
CASSLVPPLAGVYNEQFF	TGTGCCAGCAGCTTAGTCCCCCCGCTAGCGGGGGTCTACAATGAGCAGTTCTTC	TRBD2	few	TRBJ2-1	TRBV11-2
CASSPSNSGGLGGGYTF	TGTGCCAGCTCACCCTCGAATAGCGGGGGACTAGGAGGTGGCTACACCTTC	-	-	TRBJ1-2	TRBV18
CASSLSNSEETQYF	TGCGCCAGCAGCTTGAGTAATTCCGAAGAGACCCAGTACTTC	-	-	TRBJ2-5	TRBV5-1
CASSVDGPSYNEQFF	TGTGCCAGCAGCGTAGATGGGCCTTCCTACAATGAGCAGTTCTTC	-	-	TRBJ2-1	TRBV9
CASRNRQSRGTQPQHF	TGTGCCAGCAGAAATCGACAGTCACGAGGTACTCAGCCCCAGCATTTT	-	few	TRBJ1-5	TRBV21-1
CASSLRGGWTGELFF	TGTGCCAGCAGTCTCCGGGGGGGCTGGACCGGGGAGCTGTTTTTT	TRBD2	-	TRBJ2-2	TRBV25-1
CASSQEWLAGDTQYF	TGCGCCAGCAGCCAAGAGTGGCTAGCGGGGGATACGCAGTATTTT	TRBD2	few	TRBJ2-3	TRBV4-1
CASSSMGTGVMNTEAFF	TGTGCCAGCAGCTCGATGGGGACAGGAGTCATGAACACTGAAGCTTTCTTT	TRBD1	-	TRBJ1-1	TRBV7-8
CASSLGGGPVTEAFF	TGTGCCAGCAGCCTAGGAGGAGGTCCCGTCACTGAAGCTTTCTTT	-	-	TRBJ1-1	TRBV25-1
CASSWGNIQYF	TGTGCCAGCAGTTGGGGAAACATTCAGTACTTC	-	few	TRBJ2-4	TRBV25-1
CASSLVGTWTYNEQFF	TGTGCCAGCAGCTTAGTTGGGACTTGGACCTACAATGAGCAGTTCTTC	-	-	TRBJ2-1	TRBV13
CASSPLIAGGSNEQFF	TGTGCCAGCAGCCCCCTAATAGCGGGGGGTAGCAATGAGCAGTTCTTC	TRBD2	-	TRBJ2-1	TRBV7-2
CASSIMNTEAFF	TGCGCCAGCAGCATTATGAACACTGAAGCTTTCTTT	-	few	TRBJ1-1	TRBV5-1
CASSPIEQFF	TGTGCCAGCAGTCCAATTGAGCAGTTCTTC	-	few	TRBJ2-1	TRBV7-9
CASSQEAQNYNEQFF	TGTGCCAGCAGCCAAGAGGCCCAAAACTACAATGAGCAGTTCTTC	-	-	TRBJ2-1	TRBV5-4
CASSILQETGTQYF	TGTGCCAGCAGCATACTACAGGAGACGGGTACGCAGTATTTT	-	-	TRBJ2-3	TRBV9
CASSQRGAGSQGPQYF	TGCGCCAGCAGCCAACGGGGAGCGGGCTCTCAAGGTCCCCAGTACTTC	-	-	TRBJ2-5	TRBV4-3
CASNPSGWGNTEAFF	TGTGCCAGCAACCCCTCAGGATGGGGGAACACTGAAGCTTTCTTT	-	once	TRBJ1-1	TRBV6-5
CASRISGGRGQETQYF	TGTGCCAGCAGGATTTCGGGCGGGAGGGGGCAAGAGACCCAGTACTTC	TRBD2	few	TRBJ2-5	TRBV28
CASSEVAQGNEQFF	TGTGCCAGCAGTGAAGTTGCACAGGGGAATGAGCAGTTCTTC	TRBD1	few	TRBJ2-1	TRBV2
CATSSGRFHNQPQHF	TGTGCCACCAGCTCAGGACGGTTCCACAATCAGCCCCAGCATTTT	-	-	TRBJ1-5	TRBV15
CASSLMAGSFEGYTF	TGCGCCAGCAGCTTAATGGCAGGTAGTTTCGAAGGCTACACCTTC	-	-	TRBJ1-2	TRBV5-1
CSVGPAPPAGELFF	TGCAGCGTTGGCCCGGCGCCCCCGGCCGGGGAGCTGTTTTTT	-	few	TRBJ2-2	TRBV29-1
CASSQWGTNQPQHF	TGCGCCAGCAGCCAATGGGGAACGAATCAGCCCCAGCATTTT	-	few	TRBJ1-5	TRBV4-1
CASSSPSTGELFF	TGTGCCAGCAGCTCTCCCTCCACCGGGGAGCTGTTTTTT	-	few	TRBJ2-2	TRBV7-3